This TCR beta chain derives from a study of Graves' ophthalmopathy and Graves' hyperthyroidism. Amplification of the TCR beta CDR3 regions used RNA transcripts (as template). Following a first-round RT-PCR that used HTBI primers, a second-round multiplex PCR was carried out. MiXCR, run by TCRdb on the multiplex PCR reads, gives a single entry per CDR3 protein. The table lists more than 1,000,000 distinct CDR3 sequences, about 36% of them singletons. Pregnant or lactating patients and those with other autoimmune diseases or uncontrolled infections were excluded. The germline CDR1 and CDR2 sequences are KGHSH and LQKENI. With 3 bases removed from V and 6 bases from J, the gap between germline ends came to 14 bases. This CDR3 has 14 amino acids. This clonotype occurred once.

This receptor was obtained from an adult man with Graves' hyperthyroidism. V gene TRBV18 combines with J gene TRBJ1-1; D is unclear. The specimen was peripheral blood or thyroid tissue (not recorded which). The CDR3 here is CASSPSPSASEAFF. The CDR3 DNA sequence: TGTGCCAGCTCACCTTCCCCCTCGGCGTCTGAAGCTTTCTTT.